Below are 12 T cell receptor beta chains sequenced from a single sample in a study of T cells in women clearing cervical HPV infection. The data were produced by immunoSEQ multiplex PCR, yet TCRdb's version contains in-frame clones alone and is incomplete. Here the sample table reports tens of thousands of clones. The sequenced sample consisted of blood buffy coat. The source is a woman between 18 and 70 years old with a cervical HPV16 infection that either progressed to CIN3+ or cleared (not recorded which).

CDR3 DNA, as far as it was read: TGTGCCTGGGAGGAAGGGGCTGGGACAGATACG. It specifies CAWEEGAGTDT. The full-length CDR3 reads as CAWEEGAGTDTQYF. The chain carries TRBV30 and TRBJ2-3; tentative D call: TRBD1 (5 bases). The read ends 3 residues shy of where the CDR3 ends; the end is completed using the germline J gene. The V gene's germline CDR1 is GTSNPN and CDR2 SVGIG (reference sequence). The CDR3 consists of 14 residues. V was cut by 5 bases and J by 3 bases, with 15 bases left in between.

Of note for this clone: The read is 3 residues too short to cover the CDR3 end, so that end is filled in from the germline J gene. This rearrangement joins TRBV5-5 to TRBJ2-7; D call uncertain. V was cut by 1 base and J by 2 bases, with 10 bases left in between. Looked up from germline, CDR1 is SGHKS and CDR2 is YYEKEE (reference sequence). This CDR3 has 14 amino acids. The CDR3 here is CASSLSLRTYEQYF. CDR3 bases read: TGTGCCAGCAGCTTGAGCTTGCGCACCTACGAG.

Of note for this clone: The CDR3 end lies 3 residues beyond the end of the read and is filled in from the germline J gene. The chain carries TRBV4-2 and TRBJ2-7; TRBD1 agrees at 9 bases. The CDR3 loop spans 17 amino acids. Germline CDR1 and CDR2: LGHNA and YNFKEQ. J lost 3 bases, V lost 4 bases, and 13 bases had no gene match. This CDR3 reads CASSRPLRQGGIYEQYF. CDR3 DNA, as far as it was read: TGTGCCAGCAGCCGGCCGTTGAGACAGGGGGGTATCTACGAG.

Worth noting for this clone: The read stops 3 residues short of the end of the CDR3; the missing end is completed from the germline J gene. The chain employs TRBV7-2 and TRBJ1-5; no reliable D call. Germline CDR1 SGHTA, CDR2 FQGNSA. This CDR3 has 14 amino acids. Trimming pared 1 base from V and 4 bases from J, leaving 8 bases between. This chain's CDR3 is CASSLEPINQPQHF. The part of the CDR3 DNA that was read is TGTGCCAGCAGCTTAGAGCCTATTAATCAGCCC. Full variable domain (missing parts from reference TRBV7-2 and TRBJ1-5): GAGVSQSPSNKVTEKGKDVELRCDPISGHTALYWYRQSLGQGLEFLIYFQGNSAPDKSGLPSDRFSAERTGGSVSTLTIQRTQQEDSAVYLCASSLEPINQPQHFGDGTRLSIL.

Concerning this clone: The CDR3 end lies 3 residues beyond the end of the read and is filled in from the germline J gene. The chain joins TRBV7-9 to TRBJ1-2; D is uncertain. From germline, CDR1 is SEHNR and CDR2 FQNEAQ (reference sequence). The CDR3 sequence is 14 residues long. The CDR3 protein is CASSLEGTPYDYTF. The DNA read from the CDR3 is TGTGCCAGCAGCTTAGAGGGCACCCCCTACGAC.

With regard to this clone: At one end the junction does not follow the germline gene, possibly because of a read error. The CDR3 end lies 3 residues beyond the end of the read and is filled in from the germline J gene. V is TRBV5-1 and J is TRBJ2-1; D unresolved. Germline V gene sequence: CDR1 SGHRS, CDR2 YFSETQ. CDR3 length equals 12 residues. The sequenced CDR3 bases are TGCGCCAGCAGTAGGGCCTATAATGAG. Amino acid sequence: CASSRAYNE. The entire CDR3 protein reads CASSRAYNEQFF.

In the case of this clone: The sequence runs out 3 residues before the end of the CDR3; the remainder is reconstructed from the germline J gene. The V and J genes are TRBV5-6 and TRBJ1-2, with 8 bases fitting TRBD1. The CDR3 contains 12 residues. The germline V gene has CDR1 SGHDT and CDR2 YYEEEE. CDR3 sequence reads: CASSRTGFGYTF. The CDR3 DNA, read in part, is TGTGCCAGCAGCCGGACAGGGTTCGGC.

In the case of this clone: Sequencing ends 3 residues short of the CDR3 end; the germline J gene provides the rest. The J gene is TRBJ2-4, the V gene TRBV7-6; the D gene is possibly TRBD1 (5 bases). This CDR3 comprises 15 residues. CDR1 SGHVS and CDR2 FNYEAQ come from the germline V gene. The DNA read from the CDR3 is TGTGCCAGCAGCTTAGCGGGGCAGGCACAATTTGGT. Encoded protein: CASSLAGQAQFG. Given in full, the CDR3 is CASSLAGQAQFGQYF.

The CDR3 sequence is CASGAMGLYSYDYTF. The CDR3 DNA, read in part, is TGTGCCAGCGGGGCAATGGGGTTATACTCCTACGAC. This chain joins TRBV18 and TRBJ1-2, with D perhaps TRBD1 (5 bases). The sequence runs out 3 residues before the end of the CDR3; the remainder is reconstructed from the germline J gene. The CDR3 is made up of 15 amino acids. CDR1 and CDR2 (germline): KGHSH, LQKENI.

This clone is identified as medium-sized from frequency. From the germline J gene comes the end of the CDR3, since the read stops 3 residues before it. The chain combines TRBV9 with TRBJ1-3; TRBD1 might be the D (5 bases). Germline CDR1 and CDR2: SGDLS and YYNGEE. Trimming left V 0 bases short and J 1 base short, with 14 bases between. This CDR3 is 17 amino acids long. CDR3 amino acids: CASSVEEIRVSGNTIYF. CDR3 bases read: TGTGCCAGCAGCGTAGAGGAAATCAGGGTATCTGGAAACACC.

Worth noting for this clone: The read halts 3 residues ahead of the CDR3 end, with the missing end drawn from the germline J gene. This rearrangement joins TRBV20-1 to TRBJ2-1; 8 positions match TRBD1. Germline CDR1 reads DFQATT; CDR2 reads SNEGSKA (reference sequence). The CDR3 extends over 15 amino acids. V dropped 2 bases and J dropped 4; count of bases not matched to a gene: 7. CDR3 DNA, as far as it was read: TGCAGTGCTAGATCAGGGGGCATGTCATACAATGAG. This encodes CSARSGGMSYNE. The whole CDR3 protein reads CSARSGGMSYNEQFF.

As for this clone: The missing CDR3 end, 3 residues past where the read stops, is filled in from the germline J gene. The chain links TRBV5-1 to TRBJ2-5, with 7 bases lining up with TRBD2. V shed 2 bases, J shed 3 bases, and the junction held 7 bases outside the gene matches. This CDR3 contains 15 residues. Germline-derived CDR1 and CDR2 are SGHRS and YFSETQ. The CDR3 region is CASSLGTSVKETQYF. The part of the CDR3 DNA that was read is TGCGCCAGCAGCTTAGGTACTAGCGTGAAAGAGACC.